The entry below gives a single T cell receptor (beta chain) sequence along with its context. Several immunoSEQ 96-well plates shared each subset's DNA, each plate a replicate. Replicate PCRs for sorted subsets used approximately 220 ng DNA; this equaled about 30,000 T cell genomes. The assay was immunoSEQ multiplex PCR, and TCRdb's table has in-frame clones only and misses some. The table records roughly 1,000,000 clones, approximately 80% of them present only once. This entry is derived from a study of shared clonotypes between healthy human individuals. Overall study: The composition of the donors was a couple of women and a few men aged 18 to 49.

The CDR3 is made up of 15 amino acids. Losses at the gene ends were 5 bases for V and 5 bases for J; bases not matched to a gene: 13. CDR1 SGHRS and CDR2 YFSETQ come from the germline V gene. Sequences were obtained from memory CD4+ T cells from PBMCs. Stated subset: CD45RA-negative fraction. The chain carries TRBV5-1 and TRBJ2-7; 7 bases agree with TRBD2. The clonotype comes from a man between 18 and 29 years old in good health. Some clones in this sample may be carry-over from other donors' samples. This CDR3 is CASRGVAGVFDEQYF. The DNA for the CDR3 is TGCGCCAGCAGGGGAGTAGCGGGTGTATTCGACGAGCAGTACTTC.